This TCR beta chain came from a study of T cell responses to AZD1222 COVID-19 vaccine (TCRdb year 2021). Study-level background: TCR sequencing was performed for roughly 250 trial participants, of whom around 210 were given two doses of AZD1222 and around 26 were given two doses of MenACWY control vaccine. Enrollment into the trials was organized by age into subgroups of 18-55, 56-69 and 70-plus years, and those subgroups contained roughly 150, 30 and 60 TCR-sequenced participants, respectively.

The CDR3 regions of human TCRbeta chains were analyzed by immunosequencing. The original pipeline was this. TCRs in the repertoires were compared against a reference library of SARS-CoV-2-specific TCRs that had been generated with the MIRA antigen-specificity platform. Breadth was defined as the fraction of unique TCRs that were SARS-CoV-2-associated, and depth was defined as the fraction of total T cells that were SARS-CoV-2-associated. Using the MIRA data, each spike-specific TCR was mapped to the spike region that the TCR reacts to and placed in a CD4 or CD8 class. Log10-transformed breadth and depth values were compared by one-way ANOVA with Sidak's multiple comparisons tests. This is the immuneACCESS table as TCRdb keeps it, with only in-frame sequences that have V and J called. A part of the clones is gone; compared with another copy, unresolved V genes explain less than half, and the rest is unexplained. The DNA gave D and trimming, while V, J and clone size come from that table. The sample data list 100,000 to 150,000 clones, and roughly 85% of these were observed just once. The ten biggest clones cover roughly 4% of the sample.

Trimming takes 6 bases off V and 6 bases off J; junction bases not matched to a gene: 7. CDR1 is given as MNHEY and CDR2 as SVGEGT, both from the germline V gene. From cysteine to phenylalanine, the CDR3 is 14 amino acids long. The read is trimmed to its CDR3 DNA, 42 bases read in frame from base 1. The meaning of the sample's time point label: about 28 days (+/-7) after the second vaccine dose. AZD1222 recipients whose second dose came at about 4 weeks and those whose second dose came at about 12 weeks were combined into one group, since spike-specific TCR depth and breadth did not differ between the two schedules. Samples from vaccinated people were obtained from the UK trials COV001 and COV002, which included a single-blind randomized controlled phase 2/3 trial of AZD1222 (ChAdOx1 nCoV-19) in healthy adults. Trial participant PBMC samples were collected at day 0 and day 28 after the second dose for TCRbeta chain sequencing.

The study at large found these results: CD4 TCRs associated with the vaccine covered the entire spike protein, and the dominant responses were in regions 160-218 and 743-854. In the small 56-69-year group, the increase in depth fell short of significance, most likely because of low power. No day 14 peak-response samples were available, so repertoires were characterized only after the peak T cell response. Participants were mostly white British, with more females than males. The authors suggested clonal diversity may have been underestimated. Conclusions about previously exposed vaccinees are limited because only a handful of AZD1222 recipients were SARS-CoV-2 seropositive at baseline. Reportedly, close to half of the unique spike-specific TCRs recognized epitopes lying outside the regions that are mutated in the B.1.351 and B.1.1.7 variants. A significant rise in spike-specific TCR breadth and depth was observed after two AZD1222 doses relative to day 0 and relative to MenACWY recipients.

This clone was counted once. The specificity of this receptor is unknown. Base qualities are missing; no much larger clone stands one base away. The rearrangement joined TRBV6-2 or TRBV6-3 to TRBJ2-1; 8 bases in the junction line up with TRBD1. The TCR was taken from an adult who received the AZD1222 COVID-19 vaccine. The material sequenced was peripheral blood, taken 28 days after the second AZD1222 dose. DNA sequence: TGTGCCAGCAGCTTTGGACAGGGAAGCAATGAGCAGTTCTTC. Translated, this is CASSFGQGSNEQFF.